This T cell receptor (beta chain) was recovered during a study of blood T cell repertoires in COVID-19. Worth noting for this clone: The identical CDR3 is also encoded by other nucleotide sequences in the sample.

The data were produced by immunoSEQ multiplex PCR, yet TCRdb's version contains in-frame clones alone and is incomplete. The sample shows about 120,000 clones, about 80% of them seen only once. The V gene's germline CDR1 is MDHEN and CDR2 SYDVKM. The CDR3 sequence is 11 residues long. The V end lost 5 bases, the J end lost 5 bases, and 6 bases lay between the germline ends. The chain joins TRBV28 to TRBJ2-5; no firm D call. The receptor comes from a man in his sixties or seventies with active or convalescent COVID-19. Sequencing input: peripheral blood. The CDR3 DNA follows: TGTGCCAGCAGTACGGAGGAGACCCAGTACTTC. Translated, it gives CASSTEETQYF.